The 6 T cell receptor beta chains in this list originate from one sample, sequenced in a study of T cells after yellow fever vaccination (dated by TCRdb to between 2019 and 2020). Receptors were amplified or captured by 5' RACE. TCRdb records Illumina NovaSeq 6000 as the sequencer. Using fastp at Q25 and MiXCR, TCRdb reprocessed the public reads and kept productive beta chains. Under each unique CDR3 protein, matching rows form one entry showing the most common genes and DNA. Counted in this sample were approximately 250,000 distinct CDR3 sequences; approximately 3.8% of them appeared once. Approximately 18% of the sample is taken by the ten largest. The sample's treatment or condition label, decoded: live attenuated yellow fever vaccine strain. Sequencing used PBMCs, obtained 15 days after the yellow fever booster vaccination. The origin of the receptors is a man between 18 and 35 years old who received the YFV17D yellow fever vaccine.

This clonotype has ten or more counts. The genes are TRBV10-3 and TRBJ2-5; 8 bases align to TRBD1. The germline V gene encodes CDR1 ENHRY and CDR2 SYGVKD. CDR3 length: 15 amino acids. The junction had 9 bases not matched to a gene; V was cut back by 5 bases and J by 4 bases. For the CDR3, the DNA is TGTGCCATCAGTTTCAGGGGGCGCCTTGGAGAGACCCAGTACTTC. Amino acid sequence: CAISFRGRLGETQYF.

This clonotype was seen many times. Germline is not matched at one junction end, which may reflect a read error. The CDR3 nucleotides read TGTGCCAGCACCTTACAGGGGGCGGTTTGGACTGAAGCTTTCTTT. Residues: CASTLQGAVWTEAFF. The V call is TRBV7-2, the J call TRBJ1-1; 9 bases are shared with TRBD1. There are 15 residues in the CDR3. Germline values: CDR1 SGHTA, CDR2 FQGNSA.

This rearrangement joins TRBV7-8 to TRBJ2-7; possibly TRBD2 for D (5 bases). The CDR3 is 15 residues long. Germline CDR1 reads SGHVS; CDR2 reads FQNEAQ. Trimming pared 2 bases from V and 9 bases from J, leaving 20 bases between. This CDR3 reads CASSLRYPTARVQYF. The CDR3 DNA follows: TGTGCCAGCAGCTTAAGGTACCCTACGGCGAGGGTGCAGTACTTC.

This clonotype has just a few counts. V and J are TRBV12-3 or TRBV12-4 and TRBJ1-4; no clear D gene. The length of the CDR3 is 13 residues. V shed 10 bases and J shed 4 bases, with 13 bases lying between them. CDR3 sequence (DNA): TGTGCCATTAATTTTTCGGGTAATGAAAAACTGTTTTTT. Its translation is CAINFSGNEKLFF.

This clonotype was counted many times. J is TRBJ2-5 and V is TRBV18; D is ambiguous. CDR1 KGHSH and CDR2 LQKENI come from the germline V gene. The CDR3 has 12 amino acids. Trimming shortened V by 7 bases and J by 2 bases, and 8 bases separated the two germline ends. The CDR3 DNA reads TGTGCCAGCTGTGACTTTCAAGAGACCCAGTACTTC. It codes for CASCDFQETQYF. Together with reference TRBV18 and TRBJ2-5, the CDR3 gives the full variable domain: NAGVMQNPRHLVRRRGQEARLRCSPMKGHSHVYWYRQLPEEGLKFMVYLQKENIIDESGMPKERFSAEFPKEGPSILRIQQVVRGDSAAYFCASCDFQETQYFGPGTRLLVL.

This clonotype was detected ten times or more. V and J are TRBV7-2 and TRBJ2-5; D is undetermined. The germline gives CDR1 SGHTA, CDR2 FQGNSA. The ends were cut back, 5 bases at V and 1 base at J, with 17 bases in the middle. This CDR3 is built from 16 residues. This CDR3 is CASSRRYAPIQETQYF. The CDR3 DNA reads TGTGCCAGCAGCCGGCGGTATGCCCCTATCCAAGAGACCCAGTACTTC.